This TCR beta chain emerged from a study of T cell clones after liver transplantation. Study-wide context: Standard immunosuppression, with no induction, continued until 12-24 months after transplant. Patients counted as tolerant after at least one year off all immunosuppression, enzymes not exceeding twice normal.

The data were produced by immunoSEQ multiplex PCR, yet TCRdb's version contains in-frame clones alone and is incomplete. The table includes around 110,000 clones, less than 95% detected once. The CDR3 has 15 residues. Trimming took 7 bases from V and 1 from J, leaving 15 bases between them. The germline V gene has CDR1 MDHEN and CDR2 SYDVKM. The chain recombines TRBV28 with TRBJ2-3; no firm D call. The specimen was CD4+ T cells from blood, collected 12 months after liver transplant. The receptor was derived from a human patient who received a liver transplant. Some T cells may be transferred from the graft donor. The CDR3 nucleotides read TGTGCCAGCAATGACCGGACGTTACGCACAGATACGCAGTATTTT. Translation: CASNDRTLRTDTQYF.